A single sample gave rise to the 19 T cell receptor beta chains below, sequenced in a study of blood T cell repertoires in COVID-19. TCRdb's copy holds only in-frame clones and misses some; the assay was immunoSEQ multiplex PCR. The sample contains more than 250,000 clones, about 88% of which appear only once. Sequences were obtained from peripheral blood. The receptors stem from a young man with active or convalescent COVID-19.

V gene TRBV2 combines with J gene TRBJ2-5; 9 positions match TRBD1. Germline loops: CDR1 SNHLY, CDR2 FYNNEI. The CDR3 is 15 amino acids. With 6 bases clipped from V and 2 bases from J, the junction kept 7 bases outside the gene matches. The CDR3 DNA reads as TGTGCCAGCAGGTCGACAGGGGGAATTCAAGAGACCCAGTACTTC. This gives the protein CASRSTGGIQETQYF.

The rearrangement links TRBV9 to TRBJ2-2; D possibly corresponds to TRBD1 (6 bases). From germline, CDR1 is SGDLS and CDR2 YYNGEE. The CDR3 is 17 residues long. The V and J ends lost 3 bases and 3 bases respectively, with 18 bases between them. The chain's CDR3 is CASSAPDRSLDTGELFF. The DNA of the CDR3 is TGTGCCAGCAGCGCGCCCGACAGGAGCTTGGACACCGGGGAGCTGTTTTTT. The complete variable domain, with remaining parts taken from reference TRBV9 and TRBJ2-2, reads DSGVTQTPKHLITATGQRVTLRCSPRSGDLSVYWYQQSLDQGLQFLIQYYNGEERAKGNILERFSAQQFPDLHSELNLSSLELGDSALYFCASSAPDRSLDTGELFFGEGSRLTVL.

This chain connects TRBV30 to TRBJ1-5; possibly TRBD1 for D (5 bases). The CDR3 runs 14 residues. The V end lost 0 bases, the J end lost 5 bases, and 11 bases lay between the germline ends. Germline CDR1 reads GTSNPN; CDR2 reads SVGIG (reference sequence). In DNA form, the CDR3 reads TGTGCCTGGAGTGTTTCGGGGACTTATCAGCCCCAGCATTTT. It yields the protein CAWSVSGTYQPQHF.

V is TRBV3-1 (or the pseudogene TRBV3-2) and J is TRBJ1-5; TRBD1 matches at 9 bases. This CDR3 spans 14 amino acids. Germline trimming cut 4 bases from V and 6 bases from J; bases unmatched to any gene: 4. Germline assignment: CDR1 LGHDT and CDR2 YNNKEL (reference sequence). CDR3 sequence reads: CASSLRQGVQPQHF. CDR3 sequence (DNA): TGTGCCAGCAGCCTAAGACAGGGGGTTCAGCCCCAGCATTTT.

The chain is built from TRBV7-6 and TRBJ1-6; D call uncertain. Germline assignment: CDR1 SGHVS and CDR2 FNYEAQ. The CDR3 extends over 15 amino acids. V shed 6 bases and J shed 0 bases, with 9 bases lying between them. The CDR3 loop reads CASRGTSSYNSPLHF. The CDR3 nucleotides read TGTGCCAGCAGGGGAACTAGCTCCTATAATTCACCCCTCCACTTT.

This rearrangement joins TRBV11-2 to TRBJ1-2; 7 bases agree with TRBD1. There are 15 residues in the CDR3. J gave up 1 base and V 2 bases, and 4 bases lay outside the gene matches. The germline V gene has CDR1 SGHAT and CDR2 FQNNGV. CDR3 in DNA: TGTGCCAGCAGCTTAAACAGGGGCGGTAACTATGGCTACACCTTC. The encoded protein is CASSLNRGGNYGYTF.

This clone is a singleton in its sample. The chain employs TRBV30 and TRBJ2-1; 7 positions match TRBD2. This CDR3 spans 13 amino acids. The V gene's germline CDR1 is GTSNPN and CDR2 SVGIG (reference sequence). The V gene end was trimmed by 5 bases and the J gene end by 0 bases; junction bases not matched to a gene: 1. The CDR3, as DNA: TGTGCCTGGGGACTAGTCTCCTACAATGAGCAGTTCTTC. Its translation: CAWGLVSYNEQFF.

V usage is TRBV24-1 and J usage is TRBJ1-4, with no clear D. V lost 3 bases to trimming and J lost 6 bases, with 4 bases between them. Germline V gene lookup returns CDR1 KGHDR and CDR2 SFDVKD. The CDR3 totals 12 residues. The CDR3 loop is CATSDHDEKLFF. The DNA of the CDR3 is TGTGCCACCAGTGATCATGATGAAAAACTGTTTTTT.

This chain connects TRBV19 to TRBJ1-5; D perhaps matches TRBD1 (5 bases). Trimming pared 6 bases from V and 7 bases from J, leaving 16 bases between. Germline V lookup: CDR1 LNHDA, CDR2 SQIVND (reference sequence). The length of the CDR3 is 14 residues. For the CDR3, the DNA is TGTGCCAGTAGCCACCGGGGGAGGGCCCAGCCCCAGCATTTT. The encoded protein is CASSHRGRAQPQHF.

The chain links TRBV28 to TRBJ2-2; TRBD2 matches 8 bases. The CDR3 consists of 15 residues. With 5 bases clipped from V and 0 bases from J, the junction kept 2 bases outside the gene matches. Germline V gene sequence: CDR1 MDHEN, CDR2 SYDVKM. This chain's CDR3 is CASSPGGTNTGELFF. The CDR3 nucleotides are TGTGCCAGCAGTCCGGGGGGGACGAACACCGGGGAGCTGTTTTTT.

The chain joins TRBV15 to TRBJ2-7, with D unclear. The V gene's germline CDR1 is LNHNV and CDR2 YYDKDF (reference sequence). The CDR3 runs to 14 residues. V was clipped by 0 bases and J by 0 bases, with 6 bases between them. The CDR3 loop reads CATSRDLSSYEQYF. As DNA, the CDR3 is TGTGCCACCAGCAGAGATCTTAGCTCCTACGAGCAGTACTTC.

The chain links TRBV5-1 to TRBJ2-5; D perhaps matches TRBD2 (6 bases). The CDR3 runs 16 residues. Trimming stripped 0 bases from V and 4 bases from J, with 16 bases between. CDR1 is SGHRS, CDR2 YFSETQ, per germline. The CDR3 loop is CASSLALSTRRETQYF. The CDR3 coding sequence is TGCGCCAGCAGCTTGGCACTTTCGACTAGACGAGAGACCCAGTACTTC. Complete variable domain (other parts from reference TRBV5-1 and TRBJ2-5): KAGVTQTPRYLIKTRGQQVTLSCSPISGHRSVSWYQQTPGQGLQFLFEYFSETQRNKGNFPGRFSGRQFSNSRSEMNVSTLELGDSALYLCASSLALSTRRETQYFGPGTRLLVL.

The rearrangement uses TRBV29-1 and TRBJ2-2; TRBD2 agrees at 15 bases. Germline values: CDR1 SQVTM, CDR2 ANQGSEA. The CDR3 consists of 15 residues. V gave up 6 bases and J gave up 5 bases; unmatched junction bases: 4. The CDR3 DNA sequence: TGCAGCGTGGCGGGACTAGCGGGAGGTACCGGGGAGCTGTTTTTT. Translation: CSVAGLAGGTGELFF.

The chain combines TRBV7-9 with TRBJ1-4, with D possibly being TRBD1 (6 bases). The CDR3 is 14 amino acids. Germline CDR1 is SEHNR and CDR2 is FQNEAQ (reference sequence). The V gene lost 2 bases and the J gene lost 3 bases, with 7 bases spanning the gap. The CDR3 loop is CASSLRTANEKLFF. The DNA for the CDR3 is TGTGCCAGCAGCTTACGGACAGCTAATGAAAAACTGTTTTTT.

The chain joins TRBV6-5 to TRBJ2-7; D is ambiguous. CDR1 is MNHEY and CDR2 is SVGAGI in the germline V gene. V was pared by 6 bases and J by 1 base, with 13 bases between. CDR3 length: 14 residues. CDR3 in DNA: TGTGCCAGCAGCACAAAACCAACGTCCTACGAGCAGTACTTC. Translating gives CASSTKPTSYEQYF.

The chain joins TRBV25-1 to TRBJ2-7, with TRBD1 matching over 8 bases. From germline, CDR1 is MGHDK and CDR2 SYGVNS. Trimming at V came to 6 bases and at J to 4 bases, leaving 8 bases not matched to a gene. There are 14 residues in the CDR3. CDR3 bases: TGTGCCAGCAGGGGCCCGGGACAGGAATACGAGCAGTACTTC. Amino acids: CASRGPGQEYEQYF.

V is TRBV2 and J is TRBJ1-1; D perhaps matches TRBD1 (6 bases). Germline V CDR1 and CDR2: SNHLY, FYNNEI. V was cut by 7 bases and J by 8 bases, with 14 bases left in between. The CDR3 is 12 residues long. The CDR3 is CASIYRVPEAFF. In nucleotides, the CDR3 is TGTGCCAGCATTTACAGGGTGCCGGAAGCTTTCTTT.

The J gene is TRBJ2-3, the V gene TRBV29-1, with D possibly being TRBD1 (5 bases). There are 15 residues in the CDR3. The V end was cut by 6 bases, the J end by 4 bases, with 20 bases between. Germline CDR1 SQVTM, CDR2 ANQGSEA. CDR3 in amino acids: CSVPVQSTAADTQYF. The CDR3 DNA sequence: TGCAGCGTCCCAGTTCAGTCGACAGCCGCAGATACGCAGTATTTT.

This clone was found a few times. This sequence joins TRBV3-1 (or the pseudogene TRBV3-2) and TRBJ1-6; D uncertain. CDR3 length: 18 residues. V shed 2 bases and J shed 3 bases, with 17 bases lying between them. The germline gives CDR1 LGHDT, CDR2 YNNKEL (reference sequence). This chain's CDR3 is CASSQLTDNSYYNSPLHF. In nucleotides, the CDR3 is TGTGCCAGCAGCCAATTGACCGACAACTCTTACTATAATTCACCCCTCCACTTT.